This T cell receptor (beta chain) comes out of a study of blood T cell repertoires in COVID-19. Study information: COVID-19 samples, acute and convalescent, were from the United States, Italy and Spain.

Only in-frame clones appear in the TCRdb table, and some are missing; sequencing was by immunoSEQ multiplex PCR. The table shows roughly 190,000 clones, with 84% occurring only once. Deletions cut 1 base from V and 0 bases from J, with 9 bases between. Germline CDR1 reads MGHRA; CDR2 reads YSYEKL. The CDR3 covers 16 residues. The sequence was obtained from a woman between 65 and 79 years old with active or convalescent COVID-19. The chain combines TRBV4-1 with TRBJ2-2; TRBD1 is a possible D gene (5 bases). The sample comprised peripheral blood. The CDR3 bases are TGCGCCAGCAGCCAAGCAGGGTACCCGAACACCGGGGAGCTGTTTTTT. This sequence encodes CASSQAGYPNTGELFF.